This is a list of T cell receptor beta chains from one sample in a study of CD8 T cells in ankylosing spondylitis. TCRdb used MiXCR to reprocess the 5' RACE reads, holding one entry per CDR3 protein. The sample holds 200,000 or so distinct CDR3 sequences, roughly 18% seen once. The sample consisted of blood, either unsorted or a sorted T cell fraction (not recorded which). All receptors derive from a male donor under 30 with ankylosing spondylitis or in good health (not recorded which). Both conserved end residues are part of each CDR3. A D gene is named only where the DNA matches it firmly. A clone size is listed for some rows: how often the clone was seen (once, few, many), or a class if it is expanded.

cdr3_aa	cdr3_nt	j_call	v_call	clone_size	d_call
CSARDRLSNEQFF	TGCAGTGCTAGAGATCGACTAAGCAATGAGCAGTTCTTC	TRBJ2-1	TRBV20-1	many	-
CSARDLRLAGPYNEQFF	TGCAGTGCTAGAGACCTAAGACTAGCGGGACCCTACAATGAGCAGTTCTTC	TRBJ2-1	TRBV20-1	many	TRBD2
CASSPGTGVADTQYF	TGTGCCAGCAGCCCCGGGACAGGTGTTGCAGATACGCAGTATTTT	TRBJ2-3	TRBV7-6	few	TRBD1
CASSQGTNTDTQYF	TGCGCCAGCAGCCAAGGGACCAATACAGATACGCAGTATTTT	TRBJ2-3	TRBV4-1	many	-
CASSDPVLLGLAPEQYF	TGTGCCAGCAGTGATCCCGTACTCCTTGGACTAGCCCCCGAGCAGTACTTC	TRBJ2-7	TRBV25-1	many	TRBD2
CASSSSRAGRSNQPQHF	TGTGCCAGCAGCTCCTCGAGGGCAGGCCGTTCCAATCAGCCCCAGCATTTT	TRBJ1-5	TRBV5-6	many	-
CSARDVGKGAYTGELFF	TGCAGTGCTAGAGATGTCGGGAAGGGGGCCTACACCGGGGAGCTGTTTTTT	TRBJ2-2	TRBV20-1	-	TRBD1
CASSRYPMGESTDTQYF	TGTGCCAGCAGCAGGTATCCGATGGGGGAGTCTACAGATACGCAGTATTTT	TRBJ2-3	TRBV12-3/TRBV12-4	many	-
CASSLSVLWGYTF	TGTGCCAGCAGTTTATCGGTCCTTTGGGGCTACACCTTC	TRBJ1-2	TRBV28	-	-
CASSSQTLVDTDTQYF	TGTGCCAGCAGCTCGCAAACGCTAGTTGACACAGATACGCAGTATTTT	TRBJ2-3	TRBV7-2	many	-
CASSYGGDTGELFF	TGTGCCAGCAGTTACGGGGGGGACACCGGGGAGCTGTTTTTT	TRBJ2-2	TRBV6-2/TRBV6-3	many	TRBD2
CASSPQLRGQPQHF	TGTGCCAGCTCACCACAGCTCAGGGGTCAGCCCCAGCATTTT	TRBJ1-5	TRBV18	many	-
CASSTASAGVSTGELFF	TGCGCCAGCAGCACGGCATCCGCGGGAGTGAGCACCGGGGAGCTGTTTTTT	TRBJ2-2	TRBV5-1	many	TRBD2
CASSVAARGADTQYF	TGTGCCAGCAGCGTAGCGGCCAGGGGCGCAGATACGCAGTATTTT	TRBJ2-3	TRBV9	many	-
CASSPVLARGETQYF	TGTGCCAGCAGCCCAGTCCTAGCGAGGGGTGAGACCCAGTACTTC	TRBJ2-5	TRBV9	many	-
CSARDRTAGYTF	TGCAGTGCTAGAGATCGGACAGCGGGCTACACCTTC	TRBJ1-2	TRBV20-1	many	-
CARSTGSQQNEQFF	TGTGCCAGATCTACAGGGTCCCAACAGAATGAGCAGTTCTTC	TRBJ2-1	TRBV28	many	-
CASSLEQGYGYTF	TGTGCCAGCAGTTTGGAACAGGGCTATGGCTACACCTTC	TRBJ1-2	TRBV12-3/TRBV12-4	many	-
CSAISSGVLDTQYF	TGCAGTGCTATATCTAGCGGGGTCCTAGATACGCAGTATTTT	TRBJ2-3	TRBV20-1	many	TRBD2
CASRSRVDTGELFF	TGCGCCAGCAGGTCCAGGGTCGACACCGGGGAGCTGTTTTTT	TRBJ2-2	TRBV5-1	many	-
CASSLRNPVSWQYF	TGTGCCAGCAGTTTAAGAAACCCTGTTTCATGGCAGTATTTT	TRBJ2-3	TRBV6-1	-	-
CASGGTRPNEKLFF	TGTGCCAGCGGGGGGACTCGCCCGAATGAAAAACTGTTTTTT	TRBJ1-4	TRBV6-5	many	-
CASTRGQSNEKLFF	TGTGCCAGCACACGTGGACAGAGCAATGAAAAACTGTTTTTT	TRBJ1-4	TRBV12-3/TRBV12-4	few	-
CASSLGPPSVRDRAYEQYF	TGCGCCAGCAGCTTGGGGCCCCCTTCGGTCCGGGACAGAGCCTACGAGCAGTACTTC	TRBJ2-7	TRBV5-1	few	TRBD1
CSARGYRDRMMNTEAFF	TGCAGTGCTAGAGGGTATAGGGATCGGATGATGAACACTGAAGCTTTCTTT	TRBJ1-1	TRBV20-1	many	-
CASSPWGRGNQPQHF	TGTGCCAGCAGCCCGTGGGGTCGGGGGAATCAGCCCCAGCATTTT	TRBJ1-5	TRBV6-5	many	-
CASSPLSGETVGSPLHF	TGTGCCAGCAGTCCCCTGTCGGGGGAGACCGTCGGTTCACCCCTCCACTTT	TRBJ1-6	TRBV6-6	few	-
CASSPGQANTDTQYF	TGCGCCAGCAGCCCCGGACAGGCCAACACAGATACGCAGTATTTT	TRBJ2-3	TRBV5-1	many	TRBD1
CASRGQADQPQHF	TGCGCCAGCAGAGGACAGGCGGATCAGCCCCAGCATTTT	TRBJ1-5	TRBV4-1	many	TRBD1
CSVFSGTSSYNEQFF	TGCAGCGTTTTCTCCGGGACTAGCAGCTACAATGAGCAGTTCTTC	TRBJ2-1	TRBV29-1	many	TRBD2